This T cell receptor beta chain is from a study of tumor-infiltrating lymphocytes in primary liver carcinoma. In the study overall: Patients were men and women aged 30 to 69 years.

RNA was extracted from whole blood without cell sorting, alongside germline DNA. This clonotype was counted many times. The germline gives CDR1 MNHEY, CDR2 SVGAGI. V shed 6 bases and J shed 1 base, with 12 bases lying between them. CDR3 length equals 14 residues. A primer matching the constant region was used to make TCR beta cDNA from 500 to 600 ng of total RNA. Libraries for TCR beta were built through three nested multiplex PCR rounds, which together made up a slightly modified ARM-PCR procedure. Running about 11 cycles apiece, the first two PCR rounds relied on TRBV1-TRBV30 forward primers together with a C-beta reverse primer. TCRdb independently ran MiXCR on the multiplex PCR reads; one entry per CDR3 protein. The data hold under 200,000 distinct CDR3 sequences, with roughly 61% observed a single time.

The genes are TRBV6-5 and TRBJ2-5; weak D call: TRBD1 (7 bases). This clonotype was sampled from an older woman with primary liver carcinoma and hepatitis B virus infection. The material sequenced was peripheral blood. The CDR3 DNA follows: TGTGCCAGCAGCCAGGGGGGATTCCAAGAGACCCAGTACTTC. Its translation is CASSQGGFQETQYF.